One T cell receptor beta chain is described in this entry. The data were obtained in a study of blood T cell repertoires in COVID-19. As for the study in general: Samples came from the United States, Italy and Spain, spanning acute and convalescent COVID-19.

Germline V gene data show CDR1 as SNHLY and CDR2 as FYNNEI. Between the trimmed V and J ends, which lost 5 bases and 2 bases, there was a span of 13 bases. CDR3 size: 15 residues. Original processing notes: The assay estimated nucleated cells by amplifying reference gene primers. TCRdb's copy holds only in-frame clones and misses some; the assay was immunoSEQ multiplex PCR. The DNA was the basis for D and trimming; V, J and clone size are from that table. The sample includes some 150,000 clones, just under 90% of them seen just once. This chain uses TRBV2 with TRBJ2-1, with a tentative D call TRBD1 (6 bases). This TCR came from a woman in her fifties or sixties with active or convalescent COVID-19. The sample consisted of peripheral blood. CDR3 bases: TGTGCCAGCAGTCCCGGGACAAATACCTACAATGAGCAGTTCTTC. This encodes CASSPGTNTYNEQFF.